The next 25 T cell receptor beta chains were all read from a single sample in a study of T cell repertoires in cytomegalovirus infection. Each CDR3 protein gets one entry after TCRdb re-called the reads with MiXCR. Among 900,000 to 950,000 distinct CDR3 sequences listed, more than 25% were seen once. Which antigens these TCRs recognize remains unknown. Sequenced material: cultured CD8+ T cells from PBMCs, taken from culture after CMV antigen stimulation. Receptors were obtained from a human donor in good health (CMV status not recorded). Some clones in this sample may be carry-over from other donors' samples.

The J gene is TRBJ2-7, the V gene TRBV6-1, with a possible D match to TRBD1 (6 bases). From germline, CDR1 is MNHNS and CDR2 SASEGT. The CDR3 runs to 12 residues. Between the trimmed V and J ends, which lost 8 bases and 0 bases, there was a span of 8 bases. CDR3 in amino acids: CASPDSSYEQYF. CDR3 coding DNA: TGTGCCAGCCCGGACAGCTCCTACGAGCAGTACTTC.

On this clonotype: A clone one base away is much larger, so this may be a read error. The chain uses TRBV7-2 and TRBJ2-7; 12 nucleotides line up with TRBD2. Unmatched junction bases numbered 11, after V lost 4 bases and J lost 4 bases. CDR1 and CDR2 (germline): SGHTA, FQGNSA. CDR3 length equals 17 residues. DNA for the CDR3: TGTGCCAGCAGCTACCCGTACACTAGCGGGGGGAAGTACGAGCAGTACGTC. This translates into CASSYPYTSGGKYEQYV.

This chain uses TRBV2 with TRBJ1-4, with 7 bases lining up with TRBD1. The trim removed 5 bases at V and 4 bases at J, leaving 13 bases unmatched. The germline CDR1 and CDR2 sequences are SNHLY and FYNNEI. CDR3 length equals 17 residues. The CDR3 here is CASSIKSPGQINEKLFF. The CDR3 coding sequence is TGTGCCAGCAGTATCAAATCTCCGGGACAGATTAATGAAAAACTGTTTTTT.

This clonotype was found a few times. The CDR3 nucleotides are TGTGCCGCGCCAAAGACAGGGGGCGATGGCTACACCTTC. This encodes CAAPKTGGDGYTF. This sequence joins TRBV7-9 and TRBJ1-2; 10 nucleotides agree with TRBD1. The CDR3 is 13 amino acids. The germline CDR1 and CDR2 sequences are SEHNR and FQNEAQ (reference sequence). The J segment lost 6 bases and the V segment lost 11 bases, leaving 9 bases of the junction unmatched.

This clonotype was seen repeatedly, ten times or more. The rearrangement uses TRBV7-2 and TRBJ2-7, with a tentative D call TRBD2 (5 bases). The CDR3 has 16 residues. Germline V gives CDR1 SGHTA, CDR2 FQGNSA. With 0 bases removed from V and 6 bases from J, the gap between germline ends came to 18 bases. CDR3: CASSLALSDSPREQYF. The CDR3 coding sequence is TGTGCCAGCAGCTTAGCGTTGTCGGACTCACCCCGCGAGCAGTACTTC. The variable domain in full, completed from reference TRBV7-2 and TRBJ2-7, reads GAGVSQSPSNKVTEKGKDVELRCDPISGHTALYWYRQSLGQGLEFLIYFQGNSAPDKSGLPSDRFSAERTGGSVSTLTIQRTQQEDSAVYLCASSLALSDSPREQYFGPGTRLTVT.

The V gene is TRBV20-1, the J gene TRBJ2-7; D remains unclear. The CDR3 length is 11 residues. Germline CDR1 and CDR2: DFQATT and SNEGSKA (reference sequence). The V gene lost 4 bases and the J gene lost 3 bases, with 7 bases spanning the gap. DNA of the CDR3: TGCAGTGCTACGCCGGGCTACGAGCAGTACTTC. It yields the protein CSATPGYEQYF.

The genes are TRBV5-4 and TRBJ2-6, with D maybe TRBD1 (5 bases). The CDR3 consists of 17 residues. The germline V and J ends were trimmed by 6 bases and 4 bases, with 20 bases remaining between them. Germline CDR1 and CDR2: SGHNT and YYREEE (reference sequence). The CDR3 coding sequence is TGTGCCAGCACTGCGACAGAGAGCAATTCGGGGGCCAACGTCCTGACTTTC. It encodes CASTATESNSGANVLTF.

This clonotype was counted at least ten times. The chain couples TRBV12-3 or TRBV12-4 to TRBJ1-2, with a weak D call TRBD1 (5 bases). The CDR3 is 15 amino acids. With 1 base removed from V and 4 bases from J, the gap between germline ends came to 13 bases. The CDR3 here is CASSLGGGDLYGYTF. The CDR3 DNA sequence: TGTGCCAGCAGTTTAGGGGGAGGGGACCTCTATGGCTACACCTTC.

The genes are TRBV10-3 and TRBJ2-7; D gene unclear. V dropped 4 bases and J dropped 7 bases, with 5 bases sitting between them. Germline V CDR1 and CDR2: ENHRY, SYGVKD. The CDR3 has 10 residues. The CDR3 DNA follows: TGTGCCATCAGTGTCTATGAGCAGTACTTC. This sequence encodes CAISVYEQYF.

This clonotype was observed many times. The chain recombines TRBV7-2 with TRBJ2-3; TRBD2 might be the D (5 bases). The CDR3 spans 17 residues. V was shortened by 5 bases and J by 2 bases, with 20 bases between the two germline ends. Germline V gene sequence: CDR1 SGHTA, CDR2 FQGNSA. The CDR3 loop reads CASSLRTPYSPTDTQYF. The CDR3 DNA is TGTGCCAGCAGCCTTAGGACTCCTTATTCCCCCACAGATACGCAGTATTTT.

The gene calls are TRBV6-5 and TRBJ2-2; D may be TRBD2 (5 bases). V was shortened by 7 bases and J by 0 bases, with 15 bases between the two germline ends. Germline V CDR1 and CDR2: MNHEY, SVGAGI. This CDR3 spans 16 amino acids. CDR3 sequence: CASTEYGITNTGELFF. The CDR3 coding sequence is TGTGCCAGCACCGAATACGGGATTACGAACACCGGGGAGCTGTTTTTT.

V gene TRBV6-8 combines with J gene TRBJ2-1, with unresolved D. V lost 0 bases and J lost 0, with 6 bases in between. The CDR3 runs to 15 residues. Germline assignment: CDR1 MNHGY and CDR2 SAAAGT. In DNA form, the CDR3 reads TGTGCCAGCAGTTACTCGCGGACCTCCTACAATGAGCAGTTCTTC. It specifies CASSYSRTSYNEQFF.

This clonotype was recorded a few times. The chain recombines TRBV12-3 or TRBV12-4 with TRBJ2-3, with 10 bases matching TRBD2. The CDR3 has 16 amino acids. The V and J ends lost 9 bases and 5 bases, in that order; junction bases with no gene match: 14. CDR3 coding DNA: TGTGCCAGTTATCCGGAGAGCGGGGGGGCCGAAGATACGCAGTATTTT. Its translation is CASYPESGGAEDTQYF.

The CDR3 bases are TGTGCCAGCAGGGAGGAGGGGACAGTTCTTCCTAGCACAGATACGCAGTATTTT. Protein: CASREEGTVLPSTDTQYF. V is TRBV2 and J is TRBJ2-3, with D tentatively TRBD1 (7 bases). Germline V gene sequence: CDR1 SNHLY, CDR2 FYNNEI. V shed 6 bases and J shed 0 bases, with 22 bases lying between them. The CDR3 covers 18 residues.

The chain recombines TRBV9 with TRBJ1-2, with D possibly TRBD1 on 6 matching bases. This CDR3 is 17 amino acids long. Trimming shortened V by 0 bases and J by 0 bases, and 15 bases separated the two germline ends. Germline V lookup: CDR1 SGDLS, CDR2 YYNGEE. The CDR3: CASSVDRELLTNYGYTF. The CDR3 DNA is TGTGCCAGCAGCGTAGACAGGGAGCTATTAACTAACTATGGCTACACCTTC.

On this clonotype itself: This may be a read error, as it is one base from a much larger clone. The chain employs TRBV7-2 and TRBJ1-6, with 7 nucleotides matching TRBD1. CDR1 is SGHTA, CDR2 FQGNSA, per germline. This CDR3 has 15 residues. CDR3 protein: CANSLGDSYNSPLHF. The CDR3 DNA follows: TGTGCCAACAGCTTAGGGGACAGTTATAATTCACCCCTCCACTTT.

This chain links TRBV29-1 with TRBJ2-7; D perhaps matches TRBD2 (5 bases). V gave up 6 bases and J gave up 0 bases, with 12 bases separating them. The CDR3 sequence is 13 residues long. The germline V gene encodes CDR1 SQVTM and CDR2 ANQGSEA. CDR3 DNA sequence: TGCAGCGTCGGCGGGTCTTTCTCCTACGAGCAGTACTTC. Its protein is CSVGGSFSYEQYF.

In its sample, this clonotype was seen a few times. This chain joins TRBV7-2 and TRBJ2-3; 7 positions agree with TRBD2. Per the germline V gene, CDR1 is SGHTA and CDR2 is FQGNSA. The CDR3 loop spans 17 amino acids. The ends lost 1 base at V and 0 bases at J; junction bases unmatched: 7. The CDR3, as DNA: TGTGCCAGCAGCTTAGGGGCTAGCGGACAAAGCACAGATACGCAGTATTTT. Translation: CASSLGASGQSTDTQYF.

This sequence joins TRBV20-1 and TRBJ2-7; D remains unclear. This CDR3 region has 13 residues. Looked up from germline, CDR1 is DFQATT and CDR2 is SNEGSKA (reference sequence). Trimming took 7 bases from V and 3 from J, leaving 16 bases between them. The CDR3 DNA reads TGCAGTGGGACGGGTCTGTATAGCTACGAGCAGTACGTC. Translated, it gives CSGTGLYSYEQYV.

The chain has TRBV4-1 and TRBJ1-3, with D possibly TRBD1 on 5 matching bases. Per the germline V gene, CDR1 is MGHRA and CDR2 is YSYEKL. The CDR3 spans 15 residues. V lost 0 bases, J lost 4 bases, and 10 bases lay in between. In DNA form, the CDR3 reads TGCGCCAGCAGCCAAGACAGGGCGCCCGGAAACACCATATATTTT. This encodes CASSQDRAPGNTIYF.

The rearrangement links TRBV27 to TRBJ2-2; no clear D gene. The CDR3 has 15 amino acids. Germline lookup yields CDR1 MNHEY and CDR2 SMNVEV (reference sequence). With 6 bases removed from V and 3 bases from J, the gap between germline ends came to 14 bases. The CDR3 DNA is TGTGCCAGCAGCCTGAGAGGATACGACACCGGGGAGCTGTTTTTT. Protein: CASSLRGYDTGELFF.

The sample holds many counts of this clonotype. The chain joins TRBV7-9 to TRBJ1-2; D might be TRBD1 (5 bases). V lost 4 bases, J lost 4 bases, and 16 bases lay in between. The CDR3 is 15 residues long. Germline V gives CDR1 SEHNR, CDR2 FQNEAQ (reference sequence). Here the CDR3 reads CASSSKPGRAYGYTF. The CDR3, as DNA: TGTGCCAGCAGCTCAAAACCGGGACGGGCCTATGGCTACACCTTC.

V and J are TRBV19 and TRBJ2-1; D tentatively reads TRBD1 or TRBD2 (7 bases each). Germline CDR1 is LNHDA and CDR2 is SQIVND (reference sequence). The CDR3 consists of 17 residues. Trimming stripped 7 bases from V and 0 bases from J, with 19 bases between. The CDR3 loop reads CASNQGGRWSSYNEQFF. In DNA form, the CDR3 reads TGTGCCAGTAACCAGGGGGGGAGGTGGAGCTCCTACAATGAGCAGTTCTTC. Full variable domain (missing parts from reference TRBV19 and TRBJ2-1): DGGITQSPKYLFRKEGQNVTLSCEQNLNHDAMYWYRQDPGQGLRLIYYSQIVNDFQKGDIAEGYSVSREKKESFPLTVTSAQKNPTAFYLCASNQGGRWSSYNEQFFGPGTRLTVL.

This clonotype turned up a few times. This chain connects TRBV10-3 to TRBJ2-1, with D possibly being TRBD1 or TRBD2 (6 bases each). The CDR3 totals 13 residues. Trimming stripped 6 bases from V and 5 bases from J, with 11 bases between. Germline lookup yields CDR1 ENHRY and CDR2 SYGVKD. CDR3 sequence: CAIREGVHNEQFF. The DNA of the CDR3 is TGTGCCATCAGGGAGGGGGTGCACAATGAGCAGTTCTTC.

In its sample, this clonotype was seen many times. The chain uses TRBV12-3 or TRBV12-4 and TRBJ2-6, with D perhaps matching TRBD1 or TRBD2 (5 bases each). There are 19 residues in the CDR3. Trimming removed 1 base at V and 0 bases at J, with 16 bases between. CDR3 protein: CASSLEVGAIGSGANVLTF. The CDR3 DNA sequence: TGTGCCAGCAGTTTAGAGGTCGGGGCAATTGGCTCTGGGGCCAACGTCCTGACTTTC.